A single sample is the source of the 27 T cell receptor beta chains below, sequenced in a study of T-cell reconstitution after alpha-beta-depleted transplantation in children. Unique molecular identifiers were built into the TCRbeta library. TCRdb fed the PCR reads into MiXCR, producing one record per CDR3 protein. Here the sample spans 550,000 to 800,000 distinct CDR3 sequences, roughly 13% being singletons. The input for sequencing was PBMCs, taken before TCRalphabeta/CD19-depleted stem cell transplant. These receptors all stem from a girl aged 2-10 years with congenital amegakaryocytic thrombocytopenia, due to receive a stem cell transplant.

Details on this clonotype: A read error may explain this, as a much larger clone is one base away. The V call is TRBV5-5, the J call TRBJ2-7; 8 nucleotides agree with TRBD1. Trimming at V came to 6 bases and at J to 4 bases, leaving 3 bases not matched to a gene. The CDR3 sequence is 12 residues long. Looked up from germline, CDR1 is SGHKS and CDR2 is YYEKEE (reference sequence). The CDR3 spells CASTRTGYEQYF. The CDR3 coding sequence is TGTGCCAGCACCCGGACAGGGTACGAGCAGTACTTC. Full variable domain (outside the CDR3, taken from reference TRBV5-5 and TRBJ2-7): DAGVTQSPTHLIKTRGQQVTLRCSPISGHKSVSWYQQVLGQGPQFIFQYYEKEERGRGNFPDRFSARQFPNYSSELNVNALLLGDSALYLCASTRTGYEQYFGPGTRLTVT.

Of note for this clonotype: A much larger clone differs by one base, so this may be a read error. The chain links TRBV29-1 to TRBJ1-2; D unclear. Per the germline V gene, CDR1 is SQVTM and CDR2 is ANQGSEA. The CDR3 covers 10 residues. The CDR3 sequence is CSVEGLGYAF. For the CDR3, the DNA is TGCAGCGTTGAAGGCTTAGGCTACGCCTTC.

At least ten counts were recorded for this clonotype. This rearrangement joins TRBV7-8 to TRBJ1-5; 7 bases match TRBD1. This CDR3 is built from 16 residues. Germline assignment: CDR1 SGHVS and CDR2 FQNEAQ. V dropped 1 base and J dropped 1; count of bases not matched to a gene: 4. The CDR3 loop is CASSLGGTASNQPQHF. The CDR3 DNA follows: TGTGCCAGCAGCTTAGGAGGGACAGCAAGCAATCAGCCCCAGCATTTT. The whole variable domain, filled in from reference TRBV7-8 and TRBJ1-5, reads GAGVSQSPRYKVAKRGQDVALRCDPISGHVSLFWYQQALGQGPEFLTYFQNEAQLDKSGLPSDRFFAERPEGSVSTLKIQRTQQEDSAVYLCASSLGGTASNQPQHFGDGTRLSIL.

V gene TRBV30 combines with J gene TRBJ2-1; 10 bases match TRBD2. Losses at the gene ends were 4 bases for V and 7 bases for J; bases not matched to a gene: 10. This CDR3 has 15 residues. The germline gives CDR1 GTSNPN, CDR2 SVGIG (reference sequence). In DNA form, the CDR3 reads TGTGCCTGGACGATCGGTGGTAGCGGGGGGAATGAGCAGTTCTTC. This translates into CAWTIGGSGGNEQFF.

In its sample, this clonotype was seen many times. The chain recombines TRBV5-1 with TRBJ2-1; 7 bases are shared with TRBD1. The CDR3 extends over 15 amino acids. The V and J ends lost 4 bases and 6 bases, in that order; junction bases with no gene match: 10. Germline V CDR1 and CDR2: SGHRS, YFSETQ. This CDR3 is CASSPRTGDFNEQFF. The CDR3 DNA follows: TGCGCCAGCAGCCCCAGGACAGGCGACTTCAATGAGCAGTTCTTC.

The chain employs TRBV11-1 and TRBJ2-2, with TRBD2 matching over 10 bases. The CDR3 has 18 residues. V gave up 4 bases and J gave up 7 bases; unmatched junction bases: 15. Germline lookup yields CDR1 SGHAT and CDR2 FQDESV (reference sequence). The CDR3 nucleotides are TGTGCCAGCAGCTCCATAGCGGGAGGCCCGGGGATCGACGGGGAGCTGTTTTTT. It is translated as CASSSIAGGPGIDGELFF.

The V and J genes are TRBV12-3 or TRBV12-4 and TRBJ2-1; 14 nucleotides match TRBD2. Trimming took 6 bases from V and 0 from J; bases not matched to a gene: 4. This CDR3 is 17 amino acids long. In nucleotides, the CDR3 is TGTGCCAGCAGAGGACTAGCGGGAGGTAGCTCCTACAATGAGCAGTTCTTC. Translating gives CASRGLAGGSSYNEQFF.

The chain couples TRBV20-1 to TRBJ1-1; D possibly corresponds to TRBD1 (5 bases). The CDR3 totals 13 residues. The germline CDR1 and CDR2 sequences are DFQATT and SNEGSKA (reference sequence). Trimming stripped 5 bases from V and 9 bases from J, with 19 bases between. CDR3 protein: CSAWDGGVLKAFF. CDR3 coding DNA: TGCAGTGCTTGGGACGGAGGGGTCTTGAAAGCTTTCTTT.

The gene calls are TRBV5-1 and TRBJ2-3, with TRBD1 as a possible D gene (5 bases). CDR3 length: 14 residues. Trimming cost V 6 bases and J 2 bases, with 13 bases left between them. In germline, CDR1 is SGHRS, CDR2 YFSETQ. The CDR3 bases are TGCGCCAGCACCGACTGGGGCGTCACAGATACGCAGTATTTT. Translation: CASTDWGVTDTQYF.

This clonotype appeared many times. This chain connects TRBV4-1 to TRBJ2-3; no firm D call. This CDR3 comprises 18 residues. The germline CDR1 and CDR2 sequences are MGHRA and YSYEKL. V lost 2 bases and J 1 base, leaving 19 bases between the germline ends. The CDR3 DNA is TGCGCCAGCAGCCAAAGTCCGCTCCTCCGAGACCGCACAGATACGCAGTATTTT. It is translated as CASSQSPLLRDRTDTQYF.

This clonotype was observed at least ten times. The chain is built from TRBV5-1 and TRBJ2-1; D call uncertain. The CDR3 contains 13 residues. Trimming removed 5 bases from V and 0 bases from J, with 6 bases in between. CDR1 SGHRS and CDR2 YFSETQ come from the germline V gene. The CDR3 reads CASRPPSYNEQFF. DNA of the CDR3: TGCGCCAGCAGACCGCCCTCCTACAATGAGCAGTTCTTC.

This clonotype was found a few times. V is TRBV12-3 or TRBV12-4 and J is TRBJ2-7, with D tentatively TRBD1 or TRBD2 (5 bases each). The CDR3 spans 15 residues. Trimming left V 6 bases short and J 0 bases short, with 15 bases between. The CDR3 DNA reads TGTGCCAGCAGCTACGGGACGGTCGCCTCCTACGAGCAGTACTTC. It is translated as CASSYGTVASYEQYF.

V and J are TRBV5-1 and TRBJ2-7, with TRBD2 matching over 10 bases. CDR1 is SGHRS and CDR2 is YFSETQ in the germline V gene. V was pared by 0 bases and J by 5 bases, with 11 bases of the junction left unmatched. The CDR3 consists of 17 residues. The CDR3 is CASSLVLSLAGADEQYF. The CDR3 DNA sequence: TGCGCCAGCAGCTTGGTTCTAAGTCTAGCGGGAGCCGACGAGCAGTACTTC.

This clonotype was seen at least ten times. The chain uses TRBV11-1 and TRBJ2-1, with D possibly being TRBD2 (7 bases). Germline CDR1 and CDR2: SGHAT and FQDESV (reference sequence). V was cut by 8 bases and J by 3 bases, with 29 bases left in between. The CDR3 length is 19 residues. CDR3 residues: CASEGGAFGALRLYNEQFF. The CDR3 region has the DNA TGTGCCAGCGAAGGGGGGGCCTTTGGGGCTCTGAGGCTCTACAATGAGCAGTTCTTC. Using reference TRBV11-1 and TRBJ2-1 for the parts outside the CDR3, the full variable domain is EAEVAQSPRYKITEKSQAVAFWCDPISGHATLYWYRQILGQGPELLVQFQDESVVDDSQLPKDRFSAERLKGVDSTLKIQPAELGDSAMYLCASEGGAFGALRLYNEQFFGPGTRLTVL.

This clonotype was observed many times. This rearrangement joins TRBV28 to TRBJ2-3; 8 bases are shared with TRBD2. Germline V gene data show CDR1 as MDHEN and CDR2 as SYDVKM. Unmatched junction bases numbered 7, after V lost 6 bases and J lost 11 bases. This CDR3 spans 12 amino acids. The CDR3: CASRLREGLQYF. In DNA, the CDR3 is TGTGCCAGCAGACTCCGGGAGGGCCTGCAGTATTTT.

This sequence joins TRBV7-9 and TRBJ2-1; D call uncertain. The CDR3 has 14 amino acids. Germline values: CDR1 SEHNR, CDR2 FQNEAQ (reference sequence). Trimming removed 1 base from V and 4 bases from J, with 8 bases in between. This chain's CDR3 is CASSLVSYYNEQFF. DNA of the CDR3: TGTGCCAGCAGCTTAGTTTCCTATTACAATGAGCAGTTCTTC.

This clonotype was counted only a few times. This rearrangement joins TRBV29-1 to TRBJ2-7; D is undetermined. Per the germline V gene, CDR1 is SQVTM and CDR2 is ANQGSEA. This CDR3 is built from 12 residues. V shed 5 bases and J shed 0 bases, with 8 bases lying between them. The CDR3 nucleotides are TGCAGCGTTTCTGAGTTCTCCTACGAGCAGTACTTC. Its protein product is CSVSEFSYEQYF.

The chain is built from TRBV27 and TRBJ2-1, with 9 bases aligning to TRBD2. The CDR3 length is 16 residues. V was clipped by 2 bases and J by 5 bases; unmatched bases: 7. Germline CDR1 is MNHEY and CDR2 is SMNVEV (reference sequence). The CDR3 nucleotides read TGTGCCAGCAGTTTAGGGTTTCTAGCGGGGAACAATGAGCAGTTCTTC. Translation gives CASSLGFLAGNNEQFF.

This clonotype was observed a handful of times. The chain links TRBV11-1 to TRBJ2-4; D gene unclear. This CDR3 contains 13 residues. V shed 5 bases and J shed 0 bases, with 5 bases lying between them. Germline CDR1 is SGHAT and CDR2 is FQDESV (reference sequence). The CDR3 sequence: CASSREAKNIQYF. For the CDR3, the DNA is TGTGCCAGCAGCCGAGAAGCCAAAAACATTCAGTACTTC.

This clonotype was picked up many times. J is TRBJ1-1 and V is TRBV5-1, with TRBD1 as a possible D gene (5 bases). The CDR3 runs 15 residues. Germline values: CDR1 SGHRS, CDR2 YFSETQ. V lost 0 bases and J lost 0, with 9 bases in between. The CDR3 sequence is CASSLEGHMNTEAFF. CDR3 DNA sequence: TGCGCCAGCAGCTTGGAAGGACACATGAACACTGAAGCTTTCTTT.

J is TRBJ2-3 and V is TRBV20-1; 11 bases align to TRBD2. The CDR3 has 16 amino acids. CDR1 and CDR2 (germline): DFQATT, SNEGSKA (reference sequence). Unmatched junction bases numbered 6, after V lost 1 base and J lost 3 bases. The CDR3 DNA is TGCAGTGCTAGAGGGTTTCGGACTAGCGGGACAGATACGCAGTATTTT. Encoded protein: CSARGFRTSGTDTQYF.

At least ten counts were recorded for this clonotype. The chain combines TRBV28 with TRBJ2-1, with D maybe TRBD1 (6 bases). There are 18 residues in the CDR3. Looked up from germline, CDR1 is MDHEN and CDR2 is SYDVKM. V was trimmed by 6 bases and J by 3 bases, leaving 24 bases between them. The CDR3 DNA reads as TGTGCCAGCAGCTTAGACAGGTCCCTTTCAGATGGCTACAATGAGCAGTTCTTC. The encoded protein is CASSLDRSLSDGYNEQFF.

Comment on this clonotype: A read error may account for a junction end that differs from germline. The CDR3 bases are TGTGCCAGCAGCCCCTGGGGAGCGGAAGACACCCAGTACTTC. As protein: CASSPWGAEDTQYF. The chain couples TRBV9 to TRBJ2-5; D possibly corresponds to TRBD2 (5 bases). This CDR3 is 14 amino acids long. Germline V gives CDR1 SGDLS, CDR2 YYNGEE.

This clonotype was recorded at least ten times. The chain joins TRBV10-3 to TRBJ2-6, with unresolved D. Trimming cost V 0 bases and J 0 bases, with 6 bases left between them. There are 16 residues in the CDR3. The germline gives CDR1 ENHRY, CDR2 SYGVKD. CDR3 coding DNA: TGTGCCATCAGTGAGTCTCGGAGCTCTGGGGCCAACGTCCTGACTTTC. It codes for CAISESRSSGANVLTF.

This clonotype came up many times. V and J are TRBV11-2 and TRBJ2-1; D uncertain. The CDR3 is 13 amino acids. Trimming shortened V by 4 bases and J by 5 bases, and 9 bases separated the two germline ends. The germline V gene encodes CDR1 SGHAT and CDR2 FQNNGV. CDR3 nucleotide sequence: TGTGCCAGCAGCTCAGGACCTAACAATGAGCAGTTCTTC. It yields the protein CASSSGPNNEQFF.

The V call is TRBV5-1, the J call TRBJ2-3; tentatively, D is TRBD2 (6 bases). The CDR3 loop spans 14 amino acids. In germline, CDR1 is SGHRS, CDR2 YFSETQ. Trimming took off 4 bases at V and 2 bases at J, with 11 bases between the two ends. CDR3 residues: CASSPGLDTDTQYF. The CDR3 DNA reads TGCGCCAGCAGCCCGGGACTCGACACAGATACGCAGTATTTT.

This clonotype was counted at least ten times. The chain recombines TRBV20-1 with TRBJ1-3; D is unclear. Germline V lookup: CDR1 DFQATT, CDR2 SNEGSKA (reference sequence). The CDR3 sequence is 16 residues long. V dropped 3 bases and J dropped 4 bases, with 19 bases sitting between them. DNA of the CDR3: TGCAGTGCTAGTCACTTAATCGGGAGGCCGGGAAACACCATATATTTT. Residues: CSASHLIGRPGNTIYF.